These 23 T cell receptor beta chains came from one sample sequenced in a study of blood T cells in healthy people across ages. Together with a sample-barcoded 5' primer, a J-beta primer mix was included in a second PCR lasting about 7 to 11 cycles. Each CDR3 protein is one row after TCRdb ran MiXCR on the 5' RACE reads. The sample lists approximately 1.5 million distinct CDR3 sequences, about 35% occurring once. Sequenced input: blood. The receptor source for this set is a woman aged 25 to 39 in good health.

This clonotype was detected only a few times. J is TRBJ2-7 and V is TRBV11-3; D is unclear. The CDR3 spans 13 residues. V lost 3 bases, J lost 5 bases, and 11 bases lay in between. CDR1 and CDR2 (germline): SGHNT, YENEEA. CDR3 in DNA: TGTGCCAGCAGCTTTAGTGAGTCCCACGAGCAGTACTTC. Protein sequence: CASSFSESHEQYF.

V and J are TRBV7-9 and TRBJ1-1; no reliable D call. This CDR3 spans 10 amino acids. Germline lookup yields CDR1 SEHNR and CDR2 FQNEAQ (reference sequence). Trimming cost V 2 bases and J 8 bases, with 3 bases left between them. The CDR3 loop reads CASSLNEAFF. The CDR3 DNA sequence: TGTGCCAGCAGCTTAAACGAAGCTTTCTTT.

The gene calls are TRBV7-9 and TRBJ1-1, with D maybe TRBD1 (5 bases). Trimming removed 7 bases from V and 4 bases from J, with 10 bases in between. This CDR3 region has 12 residues. Germline CDR1 is SEHNR and CDR2 is FQNEAQ (reference sequence). In DNA, the CDR3 is TGTGCCAGCAACCCGGGGGGCACTGAAGCTTTCTTT. Its translation: CASNPGGTEAFF.

This clonotype showed up just once. One end of the junction varies from germline; a read error may be responsible. The chain carries TRBV6-2 or TRBV6-3 and TRBJ2-3; D is possibly TRBD1 (5 bases). The germline gives CDR1 MNHEY, CDR2 SVGEGT. The CDR3 extends over 12 amino acids. CDR3 sequence: CASHSGKDAQYF. Written as DNA, the CDR3 is TGTGCCAGCCACTCAGGGAAAGATGCGCAGTATTTT.

The chain recombines TRBV7-9 with TRBJ2-5; 7 bases line up with TRBD2. The V segment lost 5 bases and the J segment 2 bases; nucleotides outside the gene matches: 8. The CDR3 is made up of 15 amino acids. The germline V gene has CDR1 SEHNR and CDR2 FQNEAQ (reference sequence). The CDR3 reads CASSNLAEIQETQYF. CDR3 nucleotides: TGTGCCAGCAGCAATCTAGCGGAGATACAAGAGACCCAGTACTTC.

This clonotype has just a few counts. CDR3: CAWSEVGDAGYNEQFF. The CDR3 nucleotides read TGTGCCTGGAGTGAGGTCGGGGACGCCGGGTACAATGAGCAGTTCTTC. The chain links TRBV30 to TRBJ2-1; D tentatively reads TRBD1 or TRBD2 (5 bases each). Germline V lookup: CDR1 GTSNPN, CDR2 SVGIG (reference sequence). With 1 base removed from V and 4 bases from J, the gap between germline ends came to 17 bases. The CDR3 totals 16 residues. Complete variable domain (other parts from reference TRBV30 and TRBJ2-1): SQTIHQWPATLVQPVGSPLSLECTVEGTSNPNLYWYRQAAGRGLQLLFYSVGIGQISSEVPQNLSASRPQDRQFILSSKKLLLSDSGFYLCAWSEVGDAGYNEQFFGPGTRLTVL.

This chain links TRBV20-1 with TRBJ2-4, with unresolved D. The J call may be incorrect, as the DNA end agrees better with TRBJ2-7. CDR1 and CDR2 from the germline V gene are DFQATT and SNEGSKA (reference sequence). This CDR3 contains 13 residues. The CDR3 region is CSARAASSYEQYF. Here the CDR3 DNA reads TGCAGTGCTAGAGCGGCATCCTCCTACGAGCAGTACTTC.

This rearrangement joins TRBV20-1 to TRBJ2-1, with TRBD2 matching over 8 bases. V shed 5 bases and J 3 bases; nucleotides not matched to a gene: 3. CDR1 and CDR2 (germline): DFQATT, SNEGSKA (reference sequence). CDR3 length equals 13 residues. CDR3 region: CSACRGGYNEQFF. For the CDR3, the DNA is TGCAGTGCTTGCCGGGGGGGCTACAATGAGCAGTTCTTC.

CDR3 sequence: CASRELGLAGGELFF. The CDR3 nucleotides are TGTGCCAGCCGAGAACTGGGACTAGCGGGCGGGGAGCTGTTTTTT. The genes are TRBV25-1 and TRBJ2-2; TRBD2 matches 12 bases. Germline V lookup: CDR1 MGHDK, CDR2 SYGVNS. This CDR3 is built from 15 residues. The V gene end was trimmed by 8 bases and the J gene end by 7 bases; junction bases not matched to a gene: 8.

The chain is built from TRBV27 and TRBJ1-5, with D perhaps matching TRBD1 (6 bases). V was shortened by 2 bases and J by 5 bases, with 7 bases between the two germline ends. Germline loops: CDR1 MNHEY, CDR2 SMNVEV (reference sequence). The CDR3 is 13 amino acids. CDR3 coding DNA: TGTGCCAGCAGTTTACACAGGGATCAGCCCCAGCATTTT. It is translated as CASSLHRDQPQHF.

Many counts were recorded for this clonotype. The V call is TRBV5-1, the J call TRBJ2-1, with TRBD2 identical over 7 bases. Germline V gene data show CDR1 as SGHRS and CDR2 as YFSETQ. CDR3 size: 16 residues. V was clipped by 2 bases and J by 4 bases; unmatched bases: 9. The CDR3 DNA reads as TGCGCCAGCAGCTTTGACGCGGGACTACATTACAATGAGCAGTTCTTC. It encodes CASSFDAGLHYNEQFF.

This clonotype was seen a few times. The rearrangement uses TRBV27 and TRBJ2-7; possible D gene TRBD2, 7 bases. Germline loops: CDR1 MNHEY, CDR2 SMNVEV (reference sequence). The CDR3 is 12 amino acids. V lost 10 bases, J lost 6 bases, and 16 bases lay in between. Written as DNA, the CDR3 is TGTGCCACCGGATCCGGGGGGCGCGAGCAGTACTTC. It encodes CATGSGGREQYF.

This clonotype was counted only a few times. This chain connects TRBV6-2 or TRBV6-3 to TRBJ2-7; TRBD2 matches 7 bases. J lost 3 bases, V lost 0 bases, and 11 bases had no gene match. Looked up from germline, CDR1 is MNHEY and CDR2 is SVGEGT. The CDR3 is 17 residues long. The CDR3 loop reads CASSYSILAETSYEQYF. The CDR3 nucleotides read TGTGCCAGCAGTTACTCGATTCTAGCGGAAACAAGCTACGAGCAGTACTTC.

This clonotype occurred a few times. The gene calls are TRBV10-3 and TRBJ2-3, with D perhaps given as TRBD1 or TRBD2 (5 bases each). CDR1 ENHRY and CDR2 SYGVKD come from the germline V gene. V lost 4 bases to trimming and J lost 2 bases, with 7 bases between them. The CDR3 is made up of 13 amino acids. CDR3 coding DNA: TGTGCCATCAGTGCCGGGACCACAGATACGCAGTATTTT. It translates to CAISAGTTDTQYF.

The V and J genes are TRBV5-1 and TRBJ1-2, with no clear D. Between the trimmed V and J ends, which lost 2 bases and 8 bases, there was a span of 16 bases. The V gene's germline CDR1 is SGHRS and CDR2 YFSETQ. There are 14 residues in the CDR3. The CDR3 DNA sequence: TGCGCCAGCAGCTTAACTCTGGCAGGTGCCGGCTACACCTTC. Translating it yields CASSLTLAGAGYTF.

This CDR3 reads CASSELGRTHIRHSNQPQHF. As DNA, the CDR3 is TGTGCCAGCAGTGAATTAGGCAGGACCCATATTCGTCATAGCAATCAGCCCCAGCATTTT. The gene calls are TRBV6-1 and TRBJ1-5; unclear D gene. This CDR3 contains 20 residues. V was trimmed by 2 bases and J by 0 bases, leaving 23 bases between them. Per germline, CDR1 MNHNS and CDR2 SASEGT.

In this sample, this clonotype turned up many times. An end of the junction does not agree with germline; a read error may underlie this. This rearrangement joins TRBV4-2 to TRBJ2-1; TRBD1 matches 10 bases. CDR1 is LGHNA and CDR2 is YNFKEQ in the germline V gene. This CDR3 contains 14 residues. The CDR3 loop is CASSQEGTGAEQFF. CDR3 bases: TGCGCCAGCAGCCAAGAGGGGACAGGGGCTGAGCAGTTCTTC.

This clonotype showed up just a few times. The chain carries TRBV10-3 and TRBJ2-7, with D possibly being TRBD1 (6 bases). V was shortened by 4 bases and J by 6 bases, with 16 bases between the two germline ends. The CDR3 spans 14 residues. Germline V CDR1 and CDR2: ENHRY, SYGVKD. In DNA form, the CDR3 reads TGTGCCATCAGTGCCCAACAGGGTGCTCTCGAGCAGTACTTC. Translating gives CAISAQQGALEQYF.

This CDR3 reads CSARPPTGFPYEQYF. CDR3 sequence (DNA): TGCAGTGCTAGACCGCCGACAGGATTTCCCTACGAGCAGTACTTC. The gene calls are TRBV20-1 and TRBJ2-7, with D possibly being TRBD1 (6 bases). Germline CDR1 is DFQATT and CDR2 is SNEGSKA (reference sequence). Trimming shortened V by 2 bases and J by 2 bases, and 16 bases separated the two germline ends. The CDR3 contains 15 residues.

V is TRBV5-1 and J is TRBJ2-7; a possible D gene is TRBD2 (6 bases). Deletions cut 0 bases from V and 5 bases from J, with 12 bases between. Germline V lookup: CDR1 SGHRS, CDR2 YFSETQ. This CDR3 spans 14 amino acids. The CDR3 loop reads CASSLETSFDEQYF. CDR3 in DNA: TGCGCCAGCAGCTTGGAGACTAGTTTTGACGAGCAGTACTTC.

The chain joins TRBV6-1 to TRBJ2-3; TRBD1 might be the D (5 bases). The CDR3 is made up of 15 amino acids. In germline, CDR1 is MNHNS, CDR2 SASEGT. Trimming removed 5 bases at V and 2 bases at J, with 14 bases between. The CDR3: CASSKRTTITDTQYF. CDR3 coding DNA: TGTGCCAGCAGTAAAAGGACAACAATCACAGATACGCAGTATTTT.

This clonotype was seen more than once but under ten times. The chain uses TRBV6-2 or TRBV6-3 and TRBJ2-3; weak D call: TRBD1 (7 bases). Trimming left V 0 bases short and J 4 bases short, with 14 bases between. Germline CDR1 is MNHEY and CDR2 is SVGEGT. The CDR3 runs 16 residues. CDR3 bases: TGTGCCAGCAGTTACTCGAAAGGAGGGGGCCCAGATACGCAGTATTTT. It specifies CASSYSKGGGPDTQYF.

This chain joins TRBV5-1 and TRBJ2-1; tentatively, D is TRBD1 (6 bases). V gave up 1 base and J gave up 5 bases, with 16 bases separating them. Germline CDR1 reads SGHRS; CDR2 reads YFSETQ. The CDR3 loop spans 16 amino acids. CDR3 sequence reads: CASSLWWGPPHNEQFF. The DNA of the CDR3 is TGCGCCAGCAGCTTGTGGTGGGGGCCTCCCCACAATGAGCAGTTCTTC. Supplemented by reference TRBV5-1 and TRBJ2-1, the full variable domain reads KAGVTQTPRYLIKTRGQQVTLSCSPISGHRSVSWYQQTPGQGLQFLFEYFSETQRNKGNFPGRFSGRQFSNSRSEMNVSTLELGDSALYLCASSLWWGPPHNEQFFGPGTRLTVL.